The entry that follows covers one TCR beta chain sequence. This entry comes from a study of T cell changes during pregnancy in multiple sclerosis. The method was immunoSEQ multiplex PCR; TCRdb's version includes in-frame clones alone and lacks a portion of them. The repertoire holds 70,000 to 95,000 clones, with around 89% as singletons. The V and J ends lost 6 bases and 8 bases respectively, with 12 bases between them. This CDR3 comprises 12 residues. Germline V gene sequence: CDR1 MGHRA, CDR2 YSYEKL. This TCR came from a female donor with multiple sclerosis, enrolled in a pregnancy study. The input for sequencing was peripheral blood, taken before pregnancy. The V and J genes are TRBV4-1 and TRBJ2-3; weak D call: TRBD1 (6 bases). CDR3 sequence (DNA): TGCGCCAGCAGAATACAGGGTGGTACGCAGTATTTT. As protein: CASRIQGGTQYF.